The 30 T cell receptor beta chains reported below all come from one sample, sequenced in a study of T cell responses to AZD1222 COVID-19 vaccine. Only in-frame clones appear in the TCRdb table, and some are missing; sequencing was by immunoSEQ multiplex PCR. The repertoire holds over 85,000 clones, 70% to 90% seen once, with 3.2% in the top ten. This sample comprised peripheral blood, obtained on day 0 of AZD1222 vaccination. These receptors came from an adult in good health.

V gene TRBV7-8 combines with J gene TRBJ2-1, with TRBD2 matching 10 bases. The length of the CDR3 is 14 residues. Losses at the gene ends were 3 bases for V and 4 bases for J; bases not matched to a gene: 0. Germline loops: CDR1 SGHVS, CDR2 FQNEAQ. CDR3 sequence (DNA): TGTGCCAGCAGCTTTAGCGGGAGGTACAATGAGCAGTTCTTC. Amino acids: CASSFSGRYNEQFF.

The CDR3 nucleotides are TGTGCCAGCAGCTCAGGTGCGGGAGTCTACGAGCAGTACTTC. It translates to CASSSGAGVYEQYF. The chain has TRBV7-9 and TRBJ2-7; 7 nucleotides align to TRBD2. The J segment lost 3 bases and the V segment lost 4 bases, leaving 6 bases of the junction unmatched. The CDR3 consists of 14 residues. Germline CDR1 and CDR2: SEHNR and FQNEAQ (reference sequence).

CDR3 in DNA: TGTGCCAGCAGTCGTGGGGCGGGGGGTACCTACGAGCAGTACTTC. It translates to CASSRGAGGTYEQYF. The chain couples TRBV7-2 to TRBJ2-7, with 8 positions matching TRBD2. Germline CDR1 reads SGHTA; CDR2 reads FQGNSA. This CDR3 is 15 amino acids long. After removal of 6 bases from V and 2 bases from J, the junction contained 9 bases not matched to a gene.

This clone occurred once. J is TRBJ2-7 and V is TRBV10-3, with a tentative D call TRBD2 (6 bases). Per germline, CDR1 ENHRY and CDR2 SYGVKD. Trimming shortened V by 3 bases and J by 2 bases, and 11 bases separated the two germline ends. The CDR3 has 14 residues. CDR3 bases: TGTGCCATCAGTGATACTAGCCTAACCTACGAGCAGTACTTC. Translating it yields CAISDTSLTYEQYF.

CDR3 in DNA: TGCGCCAGCAGCCAAGAGGGGCCAGGCACGTCTAACTATGGCTACACCTTC. Translation: CASSQEGPGTSNYGYTF. The J gene is TRBJ1-2, the V gene TRBV4-1; D possibly corresponds to TRBD1 (5 bases). V was pared by 0 bases and J by 0 bases, with 14 bases between. CDR1 and CDR2 (germline): MGHRA, YSYEKL. The CDR3 is 17 residues long.

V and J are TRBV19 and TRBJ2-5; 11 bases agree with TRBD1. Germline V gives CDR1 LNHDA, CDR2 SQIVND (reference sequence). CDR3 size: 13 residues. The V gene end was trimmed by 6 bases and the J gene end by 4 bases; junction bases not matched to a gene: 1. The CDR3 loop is CASRDRGRETQYF. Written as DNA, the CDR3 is TGTGCCAGTAGGGACAGGGGGCGAGAGACCCAGTACTTC.

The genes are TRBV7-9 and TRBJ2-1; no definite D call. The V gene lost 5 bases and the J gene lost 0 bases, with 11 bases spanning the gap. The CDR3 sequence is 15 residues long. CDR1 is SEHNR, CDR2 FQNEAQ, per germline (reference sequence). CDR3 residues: CASSRGYDSYNEQFF. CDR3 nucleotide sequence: TGTGCCAGCAGCCGCGGATATGACTCCTACAATGAGCAGTTCTTC. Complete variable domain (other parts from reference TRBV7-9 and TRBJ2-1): DTGVSQNPRHKITKRGQNVTFRCDPISEHNRLYWYRQTLGQGPEFLTYFQNEAQLEKSRLLSDRFSAERPKGSFSTLEIQRTEQGDSAMYLCASSRGYDSYNEQFFGPGTRLTVL.

This chain's CDR3 is CASSLPPPRDTQYF. Here the CDR3 DNA reads TGTGCCAGCAGCTTACCGCCGCCCCGGGATACGCAGTATTTT. The rearrangement links TRBV7-9 to TRBJ2-3; D call uncertain. CDR1 is SEHNR and CDR2 is FQNEAQ in the germline V gene (reference sequence). This CDR3 is built from 14 residues. With 2 bases removed from V and 6 bases from J, the gap between germline ends came to 12 bases.

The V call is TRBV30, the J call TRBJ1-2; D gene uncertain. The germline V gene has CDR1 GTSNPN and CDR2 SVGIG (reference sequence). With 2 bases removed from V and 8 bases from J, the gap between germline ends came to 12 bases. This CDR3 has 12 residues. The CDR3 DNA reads TGTGCCTGGAGTACGAGCGTAGGAGGCTACACCTTC. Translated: CAWSTSVGGYTF.

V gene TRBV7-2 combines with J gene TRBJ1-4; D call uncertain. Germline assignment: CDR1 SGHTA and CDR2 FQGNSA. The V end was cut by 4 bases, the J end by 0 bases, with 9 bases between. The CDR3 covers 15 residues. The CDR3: CASSSSTATNEKLFF. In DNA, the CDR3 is TGTGCCAGCAGCTCGTCCACTGCAACTAATGAAAAACTGTTTTTT. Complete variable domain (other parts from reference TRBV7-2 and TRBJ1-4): GAGVSQSPSNKVTEKGKDVELRCDPISGHTALYWYRQSLGQGLEFLIYFQGNSAPDKSGLPSDRFSAERTGGSVSTLTIQRTQQEDSAVYLCASSSSTATNEKLFFGSGTQLSVL.

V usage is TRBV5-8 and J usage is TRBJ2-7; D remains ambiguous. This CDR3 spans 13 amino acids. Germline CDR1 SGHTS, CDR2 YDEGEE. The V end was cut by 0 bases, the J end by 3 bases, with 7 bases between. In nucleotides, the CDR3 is TGTGCCAGCAGCTTGGCCGGGCTCTACGAGCAGTACTTC. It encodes CASSLAGLYEQYF.

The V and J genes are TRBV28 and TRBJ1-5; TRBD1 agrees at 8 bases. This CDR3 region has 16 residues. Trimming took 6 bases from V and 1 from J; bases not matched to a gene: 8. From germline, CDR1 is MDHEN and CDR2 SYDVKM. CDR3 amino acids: CASRTGERDSNQPQHF. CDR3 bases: TGTGCCAGCAGGACAGGGGAGCGGGACAGCAATCAGCCCCAGCATTTT.

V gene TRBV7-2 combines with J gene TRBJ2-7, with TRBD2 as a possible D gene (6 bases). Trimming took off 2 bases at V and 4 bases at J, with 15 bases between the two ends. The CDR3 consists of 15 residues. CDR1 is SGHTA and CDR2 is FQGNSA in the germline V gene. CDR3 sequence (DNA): TGTGCCAGCAGCTTAAAACCGGGAGAAACTTACGAGCAGTACTTC. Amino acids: CASSLKPGETYEQYF.

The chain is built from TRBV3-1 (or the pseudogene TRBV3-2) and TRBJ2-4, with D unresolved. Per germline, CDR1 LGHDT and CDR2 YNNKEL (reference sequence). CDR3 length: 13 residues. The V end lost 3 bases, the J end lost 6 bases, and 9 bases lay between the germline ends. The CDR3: CASSHEPRNIQYF. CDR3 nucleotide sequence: TGTGCCAGCAGCCACGAACCTAGAAACATTCAGTACTTC.

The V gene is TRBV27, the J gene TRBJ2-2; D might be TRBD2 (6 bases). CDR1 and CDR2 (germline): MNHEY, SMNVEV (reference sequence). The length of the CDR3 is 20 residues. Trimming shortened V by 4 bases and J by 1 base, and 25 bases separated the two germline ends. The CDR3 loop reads CASSSLALTRGLKNTGELFF. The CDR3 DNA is TGTGCCAGCAGTTCACTCGCCCTGACCCGGGGACTGAAGAACACCGGGGAGCTGTTTTTT.

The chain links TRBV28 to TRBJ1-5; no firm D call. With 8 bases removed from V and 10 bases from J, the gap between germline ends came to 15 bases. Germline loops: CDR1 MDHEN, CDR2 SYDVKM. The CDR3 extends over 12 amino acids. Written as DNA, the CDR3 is TGTGCCAGCGGAGACAACCGGGGACCCCAGCATTTT. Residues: CASGDNRGPQHF.

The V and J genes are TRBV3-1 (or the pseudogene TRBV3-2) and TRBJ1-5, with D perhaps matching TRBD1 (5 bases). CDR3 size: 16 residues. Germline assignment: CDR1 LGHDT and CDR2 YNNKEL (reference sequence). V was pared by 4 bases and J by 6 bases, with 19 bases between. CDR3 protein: CASSPADFGAGQPQHF. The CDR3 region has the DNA TGTGCCAGCAGCCCGGCGGATTTCGGGGCAGGTCAGCCCCAGCATTTT.

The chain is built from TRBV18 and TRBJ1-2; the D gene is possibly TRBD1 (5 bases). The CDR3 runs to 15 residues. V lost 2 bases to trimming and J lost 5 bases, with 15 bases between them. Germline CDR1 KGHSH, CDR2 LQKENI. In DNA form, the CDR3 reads TGTGCCAGCTCACCAAGGGGCAGGGAGTCGTATGGCTACACCTTC. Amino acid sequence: CASSPRGRESYGYTF.

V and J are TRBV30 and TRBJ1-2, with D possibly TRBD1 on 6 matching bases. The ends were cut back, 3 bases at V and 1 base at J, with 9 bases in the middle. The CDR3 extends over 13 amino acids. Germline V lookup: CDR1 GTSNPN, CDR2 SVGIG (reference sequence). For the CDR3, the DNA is TGTGCCTGGAGGGGGACAAATAACTATGGCTACACCTTC. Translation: CAWRGTNNYGYTF.

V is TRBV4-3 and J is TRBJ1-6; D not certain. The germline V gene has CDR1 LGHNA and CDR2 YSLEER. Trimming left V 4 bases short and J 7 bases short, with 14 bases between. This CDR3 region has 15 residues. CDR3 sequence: CASSPQQVINSPLHF. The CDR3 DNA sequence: TGCGCCAGCAGCCCCCAGCAGGTCATAAATTCACCCCTCCACTTT.

For the CDR3, the DNA is TGTGCCAGCAGCTATCGGCAGATTGGTACCTACGAGCAGTACTTC. Encoded protein: CASSYRQIGTYEQYF. V usage is TRBV6-5 and J usage is TRBJ2-7; D is unresolved. V was clipped by 6 bases and J by 2 bases, with 17 bases between them. This CDR3 contains 15 residues. Per the germline V gene, CDR1 is MNHEY and CDR2 is SVGAGI.

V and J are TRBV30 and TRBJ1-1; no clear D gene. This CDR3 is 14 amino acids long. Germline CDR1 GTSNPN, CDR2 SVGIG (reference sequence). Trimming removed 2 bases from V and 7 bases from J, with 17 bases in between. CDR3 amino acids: CAWSKFPDGFEAFF. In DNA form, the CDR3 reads TGTGCCTGGAGTAAGTTCCCGGACGGCTTTGAAGCTTTCTTT. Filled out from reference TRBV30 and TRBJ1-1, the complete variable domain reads SQTIHQWPATLVQPVGSPLSLECTVEGTSNPNLYWYRQAAGRGLQLLFYSVGIGQISSEVPQNLSASRPQDRQFILSSKKLLLSDSGFYLCAWSKFPDGFEAFFGQGTRLTVV.

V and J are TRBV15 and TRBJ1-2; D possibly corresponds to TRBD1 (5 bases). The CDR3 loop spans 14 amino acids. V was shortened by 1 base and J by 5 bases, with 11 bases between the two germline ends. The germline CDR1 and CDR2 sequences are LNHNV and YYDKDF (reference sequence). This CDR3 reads CATSRGTQGYGYTF. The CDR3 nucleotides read TGTGCCACCAGCAGAGGAACCCAGGGATATGGCTACACCTTC.

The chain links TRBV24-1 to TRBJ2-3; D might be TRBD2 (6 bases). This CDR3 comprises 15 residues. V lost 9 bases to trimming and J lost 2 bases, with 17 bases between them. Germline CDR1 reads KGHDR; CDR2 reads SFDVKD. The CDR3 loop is CATRSGVGHTDTQYF. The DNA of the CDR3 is TGTGCCACCCGATCGGGGGTTGGGCACACAGATACGCAGTATTTT.

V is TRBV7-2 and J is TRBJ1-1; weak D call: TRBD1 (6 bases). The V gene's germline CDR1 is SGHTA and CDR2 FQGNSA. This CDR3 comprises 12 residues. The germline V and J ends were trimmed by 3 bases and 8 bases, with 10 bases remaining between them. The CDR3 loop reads CASSLWTVEAFF. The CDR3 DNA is TGTGCCAGCAGCTTGTGGACAGTCGAAGCTTTCTTT.

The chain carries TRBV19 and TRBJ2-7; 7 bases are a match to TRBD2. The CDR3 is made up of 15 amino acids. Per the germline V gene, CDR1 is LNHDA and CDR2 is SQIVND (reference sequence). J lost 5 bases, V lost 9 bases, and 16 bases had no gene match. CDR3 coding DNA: TGTGCCAGCAGTGGACTAGTGGGGGGGTCGGACGAGCAGTACTTC. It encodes CASSGLVGGSDEQYF.

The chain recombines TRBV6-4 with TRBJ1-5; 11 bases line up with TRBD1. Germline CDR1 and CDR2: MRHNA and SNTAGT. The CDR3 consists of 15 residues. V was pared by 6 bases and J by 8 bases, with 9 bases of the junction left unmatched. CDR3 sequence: CASSPRTGGEEPQHF. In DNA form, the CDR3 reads TGTGCCAGCAGCCCCCGGACAGGGGGCGAAGAGCCCCAGCATTTT.

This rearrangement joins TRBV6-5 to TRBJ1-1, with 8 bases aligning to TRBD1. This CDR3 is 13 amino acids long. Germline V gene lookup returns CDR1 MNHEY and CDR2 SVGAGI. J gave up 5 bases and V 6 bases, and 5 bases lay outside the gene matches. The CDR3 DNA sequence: TGTGCCAGCAGCTCAGGGGGCCGAACTGAAGCTTTCTTT. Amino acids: CASSSGGRTEAFF.

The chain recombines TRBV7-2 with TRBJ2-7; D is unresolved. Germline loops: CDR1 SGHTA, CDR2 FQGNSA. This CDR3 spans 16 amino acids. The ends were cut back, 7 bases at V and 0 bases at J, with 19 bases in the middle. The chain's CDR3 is CASTSSPGVSSYEQYF. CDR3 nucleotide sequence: TGTGCCAGCACCTCTTCGCCAGGAGTGAGCTCCTACGAGCAGTACTTC.

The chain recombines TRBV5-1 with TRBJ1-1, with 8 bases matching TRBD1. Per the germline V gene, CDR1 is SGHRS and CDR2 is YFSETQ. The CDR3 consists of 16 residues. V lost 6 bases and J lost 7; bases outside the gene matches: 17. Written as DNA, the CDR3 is TGCGCCAGCACCACACAACCCAGCTTAGGGACAGGTGAAGCTTTCTTT. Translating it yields CASTTQPSLGTGEAFF.